The TCR beta chain described here comes from a study of blood T cell repertoires in COVID-19. Study details: There were acute and convalescent COVID-19 samples, and they came from the United States, Italy and Spain. PBMCs, B-cell-depleted T cells, or T cells were the source of the cDNA or gDNA that made up the material.

V lost 4 bases and J lost 1; bases outside the gene matches: 10. The CDR3 length is 16 residues. The germline CDR1 and CDR2 sequences are SGDLS and YYNGEE. Original handling: Estimation of nucleated cell counts relied on the amplification of reference gene primers. Profiling relied on immunoSEQ multiplex PCR, and the TCRdb table lists in-frame clones only, not all of them. V and J calls and clone size are given by that table; D and trimming were obtained from the DNA. This sample yields around 250,000 clones, of which 80% to 85% are seen a single time; around 3.4% belongs to the top ten. The sequencing input was peripheral blood. The V and J genes are TRBV9 and TRBJ2-5; 7 nucleotides match TRBD1. This clonotype was sampled from a woman younger than 30 with acute or convalescent COVID-19. This CDR3 reads CASSRRDRLFQETQYF. The CDR3 region has the DNA TGTGCCAGCAGCAGACGGGACAGACTGTTCCAAGAGACCCAGTACTTC.